These 23 T cell receptor beta chains share one sample of origin, sequenced in a study of T-cell memory formation after mild COVID-19. TCRdb reprocessed the 5' RACE reads via MiXCR and lists one record per CDR3 protein. The table has about 110,000 distinct CDR3 sequences, about a sixth seen once. Sample: PBMCs or a T cell subset sorted from them (not recorded which). The receptors originated from a man between 18 and 29 years old who had mild COVID-19 (a few samples of this study predate the infection). Cell type and time point are not known.

The chain has TRBV7-2 and TRBJ2-1; 11 bases match TRBD1. The CDR3 covers 17 residues. In germline, CDR1 is SGHTA, CDR2 FQGNSA. V lost 4 bases and J lost 7; bases outside the gene matches: 12. The CDR3 DNA follows: TGTGCCAGCAGCTCAGAGCCGCCCGGGACAGGGGGGAATGAGCAGTTCTTC. Translated, it gives CASSSEPPGTGGNEQFF.

The J gene is TRBJ2-2, the V gene TRBV15; 7 positions match TRBD1. In germline, CDR1 is LNHNV, CDR2 YYDKDF (reference sequence). The CDR3 is made up of 17 amino acids. Trimming at V came to 3 bases and at J to 4 bases, leaving 11 bases not matched to a gene. CDR3 nucleotide sequence: TGTGCCACCAGCAGTGGTTTGACAGGGACGGGCACCGGGGAGCTGTTTTTT. Translation gives CATSSGLTGTGTGELFF.

The chain joins TRBV5-1 to TRBJ2-3; D not certain. Germline V gene lookup returns CDR1 SGHRS and CDR2 YFSETQ. This CDR3 comprises 14 residues. V lost 0 bases and J lost 1, with 6 bases in between. CDR3 DNA sequence: TGCGCCAGCAGCTTGGAGGAGCGCACAGATACGCAGTATTTT. Residues: CASSLEERTDTQYF.

The V and J genes are TRBV24-1 and TRBJ1-2, with 7 positions matching TRBD1. From germline, CDR1 is KGHDR and CDR2 SFDVKD. The CDR3 has 15 amino acids. V shed 3 bases, J shed 3 bases, and the junction held 6 bases outside the gene matches. The CDR3 reads CATSDHGTADYGYTF. The CDR3 bases are TGTGCCACCAGTGATCATGGGACAGCTGACTATGGCTACACCTTC.

This clonotype was counted between two and nine times. The rearrangement joins TRBV5-1 to TRBJ2-5, with 8 bases identical to TRBD1. After removal of 0 bases from V and 6 bases from J, the junction contained 7 bases not matched to a gene. Germline V gives CDR1 SGHRS, CDR2 YFSETQ. The CDR3 has 15 amino acids. The CDR3 DNA reads TGCGCCAGCAGCTTGGACCGGACAGGGATACAGACCCAGTACTTC. This encodes CASSLDRTGIQTQYF.

This clonotype showed up just a few times. V gene TRBV6-6 combines with J gene TRBJ2-7, with 9 bases that match TRBD1. Germline lookup yields CDR1 MNHNY and CDR2 SVGAGI (reference sequence). With V trimmed by 0 bases and J by 4 bases, 7 bases remained unmatched. CDR3 length equals 16 residues. The CDR3, as DNA: TGTGCCAGCAGTTACTCGGGACAGGGTACAGTTTACGAGCAGTACGTC. Protein product: CASSYSGQGTVYEQYV.

The CDR3 nucleotides read TGCGCCAGCAGCCGGACAAATCCCACAGATACGCAGTATTTT. Translation gives CASSRTNPTDTQYF. The rearrangement joins TRBV10-2 to TRBJ2-3, with a weak D call TRBD1 (5 bases). The CDR3 extends over 14 amino acids. V was clipped by 6 bases and J by 2 bases, with 12 bases between them. Germline V gene sequence: CDR1 WSHSY, CDR2 SAAADI.

There are a few counts of this clonotype. This sequence joins TRBV11-2 and TRBJ1-5; D unresolved. Trimming removed 0 bases at V and 2 bases at J, with 8 bases between. Germline CDR1 reads SGHAT; CDR2 reads FQNNGV. The CDR3 extends over 15 amino acids. The CDR3 coding sequence is TGTGCCAGCAGCTTAGATTTGACGGGCAATCAGCCCCAGCATTTT. This gives the protein CASSLDLTGNQPQHF.

This clonotype was observed at least ten times. CDR3 in amino acids: CASSFDLRLQNEQFF. The CDR3 DNA is TGCGCCAGCAGCTTCGACTTGCGTCTACAGAATGAGCAGTTCTTC. J is TRBJ2-1 and V is TRBV5-1; no reliable D call. V was cut by 2 bases and J by 7 bases, with 16 bases left in between. The CDR3 is 15 residues long. The germline V gene has CDR1 SGHRS and CDR2 YFSETQ.

This chain connects TRBV29-1 to TRBJ2-3; 9 bases fit TRBD2. The junction had 10 bases not matched to a gene; V was cut back by 4 bases and J by 8 bases. CDR1 is SQVTM, CDR2 ANQGSEA, per germline. CDR3 size: 14 residues. CDR3 protein: CSVGGGLAGITQYF. CDR3 bases: TGCAGCGTTGGCGGTGGGCTAGCGGGGATTACGCAGTATTTT.

This clonotype was counted a few times. The J gene is TRBJ1-2, the V gene TRBV12-3 or TRBV12-4, with TRBD1 matching 8 bases. There are 16 residues in the CDR3. V trimming: 5 bases; J trimming: 4 bases; junction bases outside the gene matches: 12. Here the CDR3 reads CASSKRTGLVRYGYTF. The CDR3 coding sequence is TGTGCCAGCAGTAAACGGACAGGGTTAGTGCGCTATGGCTACACCTTC.

There are many counts of this clonotype. The chain links TRBV7-2 to TRBJ2-3; weak D call: TRBD2 (7 bases). V gave up 8 bases and J gave up 0 bases, with 12 bases separating them. This CDR3 is built from 14 residues. The germline gives CDR1 SGHTA, CDR2 FQGNSA. The CDR3 coding sequence is TGTGCCAGCGGCCGGGGGGCCAGCACAGATACGCAGTATTTT. Translated: CASGRGASTDTQYF.

Only a few counts were recorded for this clonotype. The chain couples TRBV20-1 to TRBJ2-7, with D possibly matching TRBD2 (6 bases). Germline V gene data show CDR1 as DFQATT and CDR2 as SNEGSKA (reference sequence). This CDR3 spans 12 amino acids. CDR3 sequence reads: CSSGGSSYEQYF. The CDR3 DNA follows: TGCAGCTCCGGAGGGAGCTCCTACGAGCAGTACTTC.

This clonotype was seen only a few times. The chain links TRBV3-1 to TRBJ2-7; 11 bases are shared with TRBD1. The germline V gene encodes CDR1 LGHDT and CDR2 YNNKEL (reference sequence). The length of the CDR3 is 14 residues. V shed 4 bases, J shed 1 base, and the junction held 0 bases outside the gene matches. Written as DNA, the CDR3 is TGTGCCAGCAGCCGGGACAGGGGGTCCTACGAGCAGTACTTC. Its translation: CASSRDRGSYEQYF.

The CDR3 reads CSAALDRAETQYF. The CDR3 region has the DNA TGCAGCGCCGCTCTAGACAGGGCAGAGACCCAGTACTTC. The rearrangement joins TRBV29-1 to TRBJ2-5; 7 bases align to TRBD1. V lost 7 bases to trimming and J lost 4 bases; unmatched junction nucleotides: 9. The CDR3 loop spans 13 amino acids. CDR1 and CDR2 from the germline V gene are SQVTM and ANQGSEA.

This clonotype was picked up a small number of times. The V and J genes are TRBV11-3 and TRBJ2-2; D is uncertain. Trimming shortened V by 4 bases and J by 1 base, and 10 bases separated the two germline ends. CDR1 and CDR2 from the germline V gene are SGHNT and YENEEA. This CDR3 comprises 15 residues. The CDR3 protein is CASSSSGENTGELFF. The CDR3 DNA reads TGTGCCAGCAGCTCCTCTGGGGAGAACACCGGGGAGCTGTTTTTT.

This clonotype was counted between two and nine times. Written as DNA, the CDR3 is TGTGCCAGCAGCTTAGGGGGGGCTAGCGAGGAGACCCAGTACTTC. This codes for CASSLGGASEETQYF. This chain links TRBV7-2 with TRBJ2-5; D tentatively reads TRBD1 or TRBD2 (6 bases each). Per the germline V gene, CDR1 is SGHTA and CDR2 is FQGNSA. The CDR3 covers 15 residues. V was cut by 1 base and J by 5 bases, with 14 bases left in between.

The sample holds a few counts of this clonotype. This sequence joins TRBV5-1 and TRBJ2-1, with 12 bases matching TRBD2. The V gene end was trimmed by 0 bases and the J gene end by 3 bases; junction bases not matched to a gene: 1. CDR3 size: 16 residues. Germline lookup yields CDR1 SGHRS and CDR2 YFSETQ. The CDR3 protein is CASSLGGLAGYNEQFF. The DNA of the CDR3 is TGCGCCAGCAGCTTGGGGGGACTAGCGGGCTACAATGAGCAGTTCTTC.

This clonotype has just a few counts. V gene TRBV29-1 combines with J gene TRBJ1-2; D unclear. V lost 4 bases and J 7 bases, leaving 10 bases between the germline ends. The germline V gene has CDR1 SQVTM and CDR2 ANQGSEA. This CDR3 spans 11 amino acids. For the CDR3, the DNA is TGCAGCGTTGGGAGGGCTGGTGGCTACACCTTC. It yields the protein CSVGRAGGYTF. Full variable domain (remainder filled in from reference TRBV29-1 and TRBJ1-2): SAVISQKPSRDICQRGTSLTIQCQVDSQVTMMFWYRQQPGQSLTLIATANQGSEATYESGFVIDKFPISRPNLTFSTLTVSNMSPEDSSIYLCSVGRAGGYTFGSGTRLTVV.

The chain uses TRBV24-1 and TRBJ2-5; 9 nucleotides align to TRBD1. Germline CDR1 and CDR2: KGHDR and SFDVKD. With V trimmed by 4 bases and J by 9 bases, 11 bases remained unmatched. This CDR3 has 15 amino acids. The CDR3 DNA reads TGTGCCACCAGTGAGTCTGGACAGGGGAGTTCGGCCCAGTACTTC. It encodes CATSESGQGSSAQYF.

The chain is built from TRBV7-9 and TRBJ2-3; the D gene could be TRBD1 or TRBD2 (6 bases each). Trimming shortened V by 5 bases and J by 4 bases, and 28 bases separated the two germline ends. Germline lookup yields CDR1 SEHNR and CDR2 FQNEAQ (reference sequence). The CDR3 is 19 residues long. The CDR3 sequence is CASSPRTAAGRTTPDTQYF. In nucleotides, the CDR3 is TGTGCCAGCAGCCCTAGGACAGCTGCCGGGCGGACTACCCCAGATACGCAGTATTTT. The complete variable domain, with remaining parts taken from reference TRBV7-9 and TRBJ2-3, reads DTGVSQNPRHKITKRGQNVTFRCDPISEHNRLYWYRQTLGQGPEFLTYFQNEAQLEKSRLLSDRFSAERPKGSFSTLEIQRTEQGDSAMYLCASSPRTAAGRTTPDTQYFGPGTRLTVL.

The chain joins TRBV7-3 to TRBJ2-2, with D unresolved. Deletions cut 5 bases from V and 0 bases from J, with 4 bases between. CDR1 and CDR2 from the germline V gene are SGHTA and FQGTGA. The CDR3 spans 13 residues. The CDR3 reads CASSASNTGELFF. The CDR3 nucleotides read TGTGCCAGCAGCGCGTCGAACACCGGGGAGCTGTTTTTT.

The gene calls are TRBV20-1 and TRBJ1-1; D not certain. The CDR3 sequence is 13 residues long. The V end was cut by 6 bases, the J end by 1 base, with 12 bases between. CDR1 and CDR2 from the germline V gene are DFQATT and SNEGSKA (reference sequence). As DNA, the CDR3 is TGCAGTGCCCCTTATGTGGCGAACACTGAAGCTTTCTTT. Its protein is CSAPYVANTEAFF.